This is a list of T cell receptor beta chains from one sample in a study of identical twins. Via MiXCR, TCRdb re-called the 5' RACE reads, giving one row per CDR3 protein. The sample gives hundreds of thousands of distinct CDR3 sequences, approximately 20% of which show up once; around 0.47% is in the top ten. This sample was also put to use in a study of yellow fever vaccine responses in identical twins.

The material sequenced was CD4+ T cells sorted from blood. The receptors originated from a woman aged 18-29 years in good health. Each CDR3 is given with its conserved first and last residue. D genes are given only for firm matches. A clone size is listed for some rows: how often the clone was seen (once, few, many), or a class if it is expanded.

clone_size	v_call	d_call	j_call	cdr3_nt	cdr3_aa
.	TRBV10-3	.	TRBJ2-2	TGTGCCATCTCTCACACCGGGGAGCTGTTTTTT	CAISHTGELFF
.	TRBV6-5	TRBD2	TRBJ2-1	TGTGCCAGCAGTTACGGGGCGGGAGCCGGGAATGAGCAGTTCTTC	CASSYGAGAGNEQFF
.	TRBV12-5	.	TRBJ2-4	TGTGCTAGTGGTTTATTACGGGAGTCTGGACACAAAAACATTCAGTACTTC	CASGLLRESGHKNIQYF
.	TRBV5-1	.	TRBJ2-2	TGCGCCAGCAGCCCCGCACTTAACACCGGGGAGCTGTTTTTT	CASSPALNTGELFF
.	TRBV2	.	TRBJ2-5	TGTGCCAGCAAGATCGGGACAACCCAAGAGACCCAGTACTTC	CASKIGTTQETQYF
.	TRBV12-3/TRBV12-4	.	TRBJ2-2	TGTGCCAGCAGCGTAATGGGAGCGAACACCGGGGAGCTGTTTTTT	CASSVMGANTGELFF
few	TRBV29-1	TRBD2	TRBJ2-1	TGCAGCGCCGGCATCGGGGGGGCTCACAATGAGCAGTTCTTC	CSAGIGGAHNEQFF
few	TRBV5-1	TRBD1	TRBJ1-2	TGCGCCAGCAGCAACGGACAGGGGCTAAGTGGCTACACCTTC	CASSNGQGLSGYTF
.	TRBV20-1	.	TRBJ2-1	TGCAGTGCTAGAGATCAGAGCGTTGAGCAGTTCTTC	CSARDQSVEQFF
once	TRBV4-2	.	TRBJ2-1	TGTGCCAGCAGCCAACTCCAGGGACTCCCTGAGCAGTTCTTC	CASSQLQGLPEQFF
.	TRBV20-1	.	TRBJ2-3	TGCAGTGCTAGAGATCCCTCTCTAGCGCATAGCACAGATACGCAGTATTTT	CSARDPSLAHSTDTQYF
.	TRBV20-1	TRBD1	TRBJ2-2	TGCAGTGGGCAGAGACAGGGGAAGGGGGAGCTGTTTTTT	CSGQRQGKGELFF
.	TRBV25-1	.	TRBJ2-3	TGTGCCAGCAGTGAAGGGCCAGCTAGCACAGATACGCAGTATTTT	CASSEGPASTDTQYF
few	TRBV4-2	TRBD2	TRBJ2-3	TGTGCCAGCAGCCAAGATAGGCTAGCGGGGACCCTAGTGACAGATACGCAGTATTTT	CASSQDRLAGTLVTDTQYF
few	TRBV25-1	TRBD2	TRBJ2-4	TGTGCCAGCAGTGGCCAGGGACTAGCGGCAAACATTCAGTACTTC	CASSGQGLAANIQYF
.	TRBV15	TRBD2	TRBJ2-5	TGTGCCACCAGGGACACCAGCACCCCACTCGGCGGGGGGGCGGAGACCCAGTACTTC	CATRDTSTPLGGGAETQYF
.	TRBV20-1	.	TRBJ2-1	TGCAGTGCCCCCGGGGCTAGCTTTAATGAGCAGTTCTTC	CSAPGASFNEQFF
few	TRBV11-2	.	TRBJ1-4	TGTGCCAGCAGCTTATCCGACAGAAATGAAAAACTGTTTTTT	CASSLSDRNEKLFF
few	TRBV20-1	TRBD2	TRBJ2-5	TGCAGTGCTAGTTCCAGCGGGAAGGGCTACCAAGAGACCCAGTACTTC	CSASSSGKGYQETQYF
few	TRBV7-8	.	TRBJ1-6	TGTGCCAGCAGCTTTGAGGGGAATTCACCCCTCCACTTT	CASSFEGNSPLHF
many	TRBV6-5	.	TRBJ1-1	TGTGCCAGCAGTTACTCCGGGGGGCGAGCTGAAGCTTTCTTT	CASSYSGGRAEAFF
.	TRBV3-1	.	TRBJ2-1	TGTGCCAGCAGTCCGACCCCCTCGGGTGAGCAGTTCTTC	CASSPTPSGEQFF